Presented here are 17 T cell receptor beta chains from one specimen sequenced in a study of OX40 agonist ivuxolimab in advanced cancers. Sequencing was performed with immunoSEQ multiplex PCR; in TCRdb, only in-frame clones are kept and a portion is missing. The top ten hold 2% to 3% of the sample, which has around 57,000 clones, around 83% seen once. Sequences were derived from CD4+ or CD8+ T cells sorted from blood, sampled in a trial of the OX40 agonist ivuxolimab. All receptors derive from an adult with an advanced solid tumor such as melanoma, head and neck, liver or kidney cancer.

V usage is TRBV6-5 and J usage is TRBJ1-6, with TRBD1 identical over 8 bases. The junction had 8 bases not matched to a gene; V was cut back by 5 bases and J by 8 bases. The CDR3 totals 15 residues. Germline lookup yields CDR1 MNHEY and CDR2 SVGAGI. CDR3 DNA sequence: TGTGCCAGCAGTACAGGACAGGGTGGTCATTCACCCCTCCACTTT. This gives the protein CASSTGQGGHSPLHF.

The chain couples TRBV5-6 to TRBJ2-6; D gene uncertain. Germline loops: CDR1 SGHDT, CDR2 YYEEEE. CDR3 length: 13 amino acids. The V end lost 4 bases, the J end lost 5 bases, and 7 bases lay between the germline ends. The CDR3 nucleotides read TGTGCCAGCAGCCCTCAGAGGGCCAACGTCCTGACTTTC. This translates into CASSPQRANVLTF.

The chain recombines TRBV18 with TRBJ1-1, with D possibly TRBD1 on 5 matching bases. CDR3 length: 16 residues. The germline V and J ends were trimmed by 6 bases and 0 bases, with 17 bases remaining between them. Germline V gene data show CDR1 as KGHSH and CDR2 as LQKENI. CDR3 bases: TGTGCCAGCTCCGGAGGGAGAGGGGCCTTGAACACTGAAGCTTTCTTT. As protein: CASSGGRGALNTEAFF.

V is TRBV4-2 and J is TRBJ2-5; D is undetermined. The CDR3 has 14 residues. Trimming shortened V by 0 bases and J by 3 bases, and 8 bases separated the two germline ends. Looked up from germline, CDR1 is LGHNA and CDR2 is YNFKEQ. The chain's CDR3 is CASSQELIKETQYF. The DNA for the CDR3 is TGTGCCAGCAGCCAAGAACTAATTAAAGAGACCCAGTACTTC.

This chain connects TRBV19 to TRBJ1-2, with D tentatively TRBD1 (5 bases). Looked up from germline, CDR1 is LNHDA and CDR2 is SQIVND (reference sequence). CDR3 length equals 17 residues. V was shortened by 6 bases and J by 4 bases, with 24 bases between the two germline ends. Here the CDR3 reads CASSLSQVGVKSYGYTF. CDR3 sequence (DNA): TGTGCCAGTAGCCTGTCCCAGGTGGGGGTCAAAAGCTATGGCTACACCTTC.

The chain recombines TRBV28 with TRBJ2-5, with D possibly TRBD2 on 6 matching bases. CDR3 size: 13 residues. Between the trimmed V and J ends, which lost 5 bases and 7 bases, there was a span of 14 bases. CDR1 and CDR2 (germline): MDHEN, SYDVKM. The CDR3 DNA reads as TGTGCCAGCAGTCCAGCGGGTGGCGGGACCCAGTACTTC. It translates to CASSPAGGGTQYF.

The rearrangement joins TRBV7-8 to TRBJ1-3; D might be TRBD1 (6 bases). In germline, CDR1 is SGHVS, CDR2 FQNEAQ. The CDR3 consists of 14 residues. V was cut by 2 bases and J by 3 bases, with 8 bases left in between. CDR3 loop: CASSLPQGGNTIYF. The DNA of the CDR3 is TGTGCCAGCAGCTTACCACAGGGTGGAAACACCATATATTTT.

The chain links TRBV5-1 to TRBJ2-1; D is possibly TRBD2 (5 bases). Between the trimmed V and J ends, which lost 0 bases and 6 bases, there was a span of 16 bases. The V gene's germline CDR1 is SGHRS and CDR2 YFSETQ. This CDR3 is 16 amino acids long. The CDR3 loop reads CASSLGDLNAGNEQFF. The DNA of the CDR3 is TGCGCCAGCAGCTTGGGGGATCTGAACGCGGGCAATGAGCAGTTCTTC.

The chain is built from TRBV6-5 and TRBJ1-2, with 10 positions matching TRBD1. V trimming: 0 bases; J trimming: 5 bases; junction bases outside the gene matches: 6. The CDR3 consists of 16 residues. Germline V lookup: CDR1 MNHEY, CDR2 SVGAGI. CDR3 amino acids: CASSYSFRQGAYGYTF. CDR3 bases: TGTGCCAGCAGTTACTCGTTTCGACAGGGGGCGTATGGCTACACCTTC.

The gene calls are TRBV7-9 and TRBJ2-5; D possibly uses TRBD1 or TRBD2 (6 bases each). Germline V gives CDR1 SEHNR, CDR2 FQNEAQ (reference sequence). CDR3 length equals 13 residues. Trimming removed 5 bases from V and 5 bases from J, with 12 bases in between. CDR3 amino acids: CASSQGLAETQYF. DNA of the CDR3: TGTGCCAGCAGCCAGGGGCTAGCGGAGACCCAGTACTTC.

The chain is built from TRBV14 and TRBJ2-5, with TRBD1 matching 9 bases. The J call may be in error: the DNA end matches TRBJ2-7 better. Germline CDR1 reads SGHDN; CDR2 reads FVKESK. This CDR3 spans 15 amino acids. DNA of the CDR3: TGTGCCAGCAGCCAAGCCGGACAGGGGTTCTACGAGCAGTACTTC. Encoded protein: CASSQAGQGFYEQYF.

V and J are TRBV11-3 and TRBJ2-1; D unresolved. The CDR3 is 14 amino acids. V was shortened by 0 bases and J by 6 bases, with 9 bases between the two germline ends. The germline V gene has CDR1 SGHNT and CDR2 YENEEA. The CDR3: CASSLDHTTNEQFF. The CDR3 DNA sequence: TGTGCCAGCAGCTTAGATCACACTACCAATGAGCAGTTCTTC.

The CDR3, as DNA: TGTGCCAGCAGCCTAGAAGTGGGTGAGCAGTACTTC. Translating gives CASSLEVGEQYF. The rearrangement uses TRBV14 and TRBJ2-7; D not certain. Per the germline V gene, CDR1 is SGHDN and CDR2 is FVKESK. The CDR3 contains 12 residues. V was cut by 4 bases and J by 7 bases, with 11 bases left in between.

This clone showed up just a few times. The chain has TRBV28 and TRBJ1-5, with D hard to call. CDR1 is MDHEN and CDR2 is SYDVKM in the germline V gene. The V and J ends lost 6 bases and 9 bases respectively, with 12 bases between them. CDR3 length: 12 residues. In DNA, the CDR3 is TGTGCCAGCAGATTAGGGTTAGGGCCCCAGCATTTT. This gives the protein CASRLGLGPQHF. Variable domain in full (rest from reference TRBV28 and TRBJ1-5): DVKVTQSSRYLVKRTGEKVFLECVQDMDHENMFWYRQDPGLGLRLIYFSYDVKMKEKGDIPEGYSVSREKKERFSLILESASTNQTSMYLCASRLGLGPQHFGDGTRLSIL.

The V call is TRBV11-1, the J call TRBJ1-6; possibly TRBD1 for D (5 bases). The germline V and J ends were trimmed by 3 bases and 0 bases, with 18 bases remaining between them. CDR1 is SGHAT and CDR2 is FQDESV in the germline V gene (reference sequence). The length of the CDR3 is 19 residues. The CDR3 loop reads CASSFSPPGPSSYNSPLHF. The CDR3 DNA reads as TGTGCCAGCAGCTTCAGCCCGCCGGGGCCTAGCTCCTATAATTCACCCCTCCACTTT.

CDR3 sequence reads: CASRGQNSNQPQHF. CDR3 nucleotides: TGTGCCAGTAGGGGTCAAAATAGCAATCAGCCCCAGCATTTT. The genes are TRBV19 and TRBJ1-5; no reliable D call. The V end lost 6 bases, the J end lost 0 bases, and 9 bases lay between the germline ends. The CDR3 runs to 14 residues. CDR1 is LNHDA and CDR2 is SQIVND in the germline V gene (reference sequence).

V usage is TRBV7-8 and J usage is TRBJ2-6; D remains ambiguous. The germline V gene encodes CDR1 SGHVS and CDR2 FQNEAQ. There are 14 residues in the CDR3. Trimming pared 5 bases from V and 0 bases from J, leaving 5 bases between. The CDR3 spells CASSRLSGANVLTF. The CDR3 bases are TGTGCCAGCAGCCGTCTCTCTGGGGCCAACGTCCTGACTTTC.